The rows below give T cell receptor beta chains drawn from one sample of a study of beta chain features in type 1 diabetes. Libraries were prepared by immunoSEQ multiplex PCR; TCRdb keeps only in-frame clonotypes and omits some of them. The repertoire holds 600,000 to 700,000 clones, with roughly an eighth as singletons. The specimen was naive CD4+ T cells from blood. The source of these receptors is a man aged 30 to 45 with type 1 diabetes. The CDR3 runs from the conserved cysteine through the conserved F or W. D genes are given only for firm matches. Expanded clones get a size class; other rows say once, few or many, or leave the size out.

d_gene: -
abundance: few
j_gene: TRBJ1-5
v_gene: TRBV5-6
CDR3aa: CASSLAGARGSNQPQHF
CDR3nt: TGTGCCAGCAGCTTGGCCGGGGCCCGGGGGAGCAATCAGCCCCAGCATTTT

d_gene: TRBD1
abundance: -
j_gene: TRBJ1-5
v_gene: TRBV2
CDR3aa: CASSLLTGSGLGNQPQHF
CDR3nt: TGTGCCAGCAGTTTACTGACAGGGTCAGGACTCGGGAATCAGCCCCAGCATTTT

d_gene: TRBD1
abundance: few
j_gene: TRBJ1-2
v_gene: TRBV7-2
CDR3aa: CASSLGQGGGYTF
CDR3nt: TGTGCCAGCAGCTTAGGACAGGGCGGTGGCTACACCTTC

d_gene: -
abundance: -
j_gene: TRBJ2-1
v_gene: TRBV19
CDR3aa: CASRGWTRGYNEQFF
CDR3nt: TGTGCCAGTAGGGGCTGGACACGGGGCTACAATGAGCAGTTCTTC

d_gene: -
abundance: few
j_gene: TRBJ2-5
v_gene: TRBV7-2
CDR3aa: CASSLAGGRETQYF
CDR3nt: TGTGCCAGCAGCCTAGCCGGGGGCCGAGAGACCCAGTACTTC

d_gene: -
abundance: -
j_gene: TRBJ1-1
v_gene: TRBV29-1
CDR3aa: CSSNGLNTEAFF
CDR3nt: TGCAGCTCCAACGGGCTGAACACTGAAGCTTTCTTT

d_gene: -
abundance: few
j_gene: TRBJ2-5
v_gene: TRBV7-2
CDR3aa: CASSLLGPAGTQYF
CDR3nt: TGTGCCAGCAGCTTACTTGGACCGGCGGGGACCCAGTACTTC

d_gene: TRBD2
abundance: few
j_gene: TRBJ2-7
v_gene: TRBV7-2
CDR3aa: CASSTIRAGLYEQYF
CDR3nt: TGTGCCAGCAGCACGATAAGAGCGGGGCTGTACGAGCAGTACTTC

d_gene: -
abundance: -
j_gene: TRBJ2-5
v_gene: TRBV21-1
CDR3aa: CARRLPGGQMEETQYF
CDR3nt: TGTGCCCGGAGGCTCCCCGGGGGACAGATGGAAGAGACCCAGTACTTC

d_gene: -
abundance: -
j_gene: TRBJ2-7
v_gene: TRBV29-1
CDR3aa: CSVEVNLYEQYF
CDR3nt: TGCAGCGTTGAAGTCAACCTCTACGAGCAGTACTTC

d_gene: -
abundance: few
j_gene: TRBJ2-7
v_gene: TRBV4-2
CDR3aa: CASSQVSDSNEQYF
CDR3nt: TGTGCCAGCAGCCAAGTATCAGATAGCAACGAGCAGTACTTC

d_gene: TRBD2
abundance: few
j_gene: TRBJ2-3
v_gene: TRBV7-9
CDR3aa: CASSPILLAGTTDTQYF
CDR3nt: TGTGCCAGCAGCCCTATCTTACTAGCGGGGACCACAGATACGCAGTATTTT

d_gene: -
abundance: -
j_gene: TRBJ1-4
v_gene: TRBV5-1
CDR3aa: CASSPRLGNEKLFF
CDR3nt: TGCGCCAGCAGCCCCAGGCTAGGAAATGAAAAACTGTTTTTT

d_gene: TRBD1
abundance: -
j_gene: TRBJ2-7
v_gene: TRBV7-2
CDR3aa: CASSFKRSGQGWYEQYF
CDR3nt: TGTGCCAGCAGCTTTAAACGGTCGGGACAGGGGTGGTACGAGCAGTACTTC

d_gene: -
abundance: few
j_gene: TRBJ2-7
v_gene: TRBV27
CDR3aa: CASGPYEQYF
CDR3nt: TGTGCCAGCGGCCCCTACGAGCAGTACTTC

d_gene: -
abundance: -
j_gene: TRBJ2-1
v_gene: TRBV28
CDR3aa: CATGHNYNEQFF
CDR3nt: TGTGCCACCGGACACAATTACAATGAGCAGTTCTTC

d_gene: -
abundance: -
j_gene: TRBJ2-4
v_gene: TRBV7-2
CDR3aa: CASSLDGAKNIQYF
CDR3nt: TGTGCCAGCAGCTTAGATGGAGCCAAAAACATTCAGTACTTC

d_gene: -
abundance: few
j_gene: TRBJ1-1
v_gene: TRBV10-3
CDR3aa: CATSGGVEAFF
CDR3nt: TGTGCCACCTCTGGGGGCGTAGAAGCTTTCTTT

d_gene: TRBD1
abundance: -
j_gene: TRBJ2-7
v_gene: TRBV11-3
CDR3aa: CASSLRDRGRDYF
CDR3nt: TGTGCCAGCAGCCTCCGGGACAGGGGAAGGGACTACTTC

d_gene: TRBD1
abundance: few
j_gene: TRBJ1-6
v_gene: TRBV7-9
CDR3aa: CASSFSDRVDGSPLHF
CDR3nt: TGTGCCAGCAGCTTCTCGGACAGGGTCGATGGGTCACCCCTCCACTTT

d_gene: -
abundance: -
j_gene: TRBJ2-7
v_gene: TRBV6-5
CDR3aa: CASSYRGSSSYEQYF
CDR3nt: TGTGCCAGCAGTTACAGGGGCAGTAGCTCCTACGAGCAGTACTTC

d_gene: -
abundance: -
j_gene: TRBJ2-1
v_gene: TRBV7-8
CDR3aa: CASSPGTQYNEQFF
CDR3nt: TGTGCCAGCAGCCCCGGGACTCAGTACAATGAGCAGTTCTTC